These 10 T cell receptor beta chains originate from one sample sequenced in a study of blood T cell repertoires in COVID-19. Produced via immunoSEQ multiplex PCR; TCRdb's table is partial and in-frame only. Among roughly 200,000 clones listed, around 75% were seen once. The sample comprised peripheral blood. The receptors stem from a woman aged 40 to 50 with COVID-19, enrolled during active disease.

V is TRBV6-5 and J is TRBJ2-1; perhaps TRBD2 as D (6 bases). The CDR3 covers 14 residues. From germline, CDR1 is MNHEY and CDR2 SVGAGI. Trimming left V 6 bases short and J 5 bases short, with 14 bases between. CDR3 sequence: CASRTGGSHNEQFF. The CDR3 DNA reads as TGTGCCAGCAGGACCGGAGGGTCTCACAATGAGCAGTTCTTC.

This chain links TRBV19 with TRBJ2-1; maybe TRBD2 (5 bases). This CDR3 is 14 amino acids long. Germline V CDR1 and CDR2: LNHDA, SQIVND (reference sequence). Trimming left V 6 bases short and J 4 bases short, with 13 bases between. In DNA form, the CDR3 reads TGTGCCAGTAGCTTCAGGACGGGATACAATGAGCAGTTCTTC. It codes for CASSFRTGYNEQFF.

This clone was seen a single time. The CDR3 DNA follows: TGTGCCAGCAGAGACGGGGGGTCCTACGAGCAGTACTTC. Residues: CASRDGGSYEQYF. The V call is TRBV6-5, the J call TRBJ2-7; 7 nucleotides agree with TRBD2. Germline V gene data show CDR1 as MNHEY and CDR2 as SVGAGI. J was trimmed by 1 base and V by 6 bases; bases with no gene match: 3. CDR3 length equals 13 residues.

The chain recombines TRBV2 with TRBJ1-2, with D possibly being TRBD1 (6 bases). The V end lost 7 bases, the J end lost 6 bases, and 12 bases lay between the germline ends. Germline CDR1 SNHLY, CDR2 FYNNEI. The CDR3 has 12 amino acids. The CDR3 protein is CASTTGTNGYTF. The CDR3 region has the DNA TGTGCCAGCACCACCGGGACAAATGGCTACACCTTC.

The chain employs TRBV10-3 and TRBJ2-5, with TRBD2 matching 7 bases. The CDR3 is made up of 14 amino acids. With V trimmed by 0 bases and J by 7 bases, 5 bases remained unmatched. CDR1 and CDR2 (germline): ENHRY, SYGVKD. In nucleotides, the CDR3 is TGTGCCATCAGTGAGTCGGGAGGGCGTGGGACCCAGTACTTC. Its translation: CAISESGGRGTQYF.

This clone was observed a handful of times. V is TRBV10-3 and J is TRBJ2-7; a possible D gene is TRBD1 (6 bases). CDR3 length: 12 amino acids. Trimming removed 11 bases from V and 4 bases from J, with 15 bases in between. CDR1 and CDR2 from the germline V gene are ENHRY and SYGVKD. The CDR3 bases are TGTGCCGTTTCGTCTCAGGGGTACGAGCAGTACTTC. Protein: CAVSSQGYEQYF.

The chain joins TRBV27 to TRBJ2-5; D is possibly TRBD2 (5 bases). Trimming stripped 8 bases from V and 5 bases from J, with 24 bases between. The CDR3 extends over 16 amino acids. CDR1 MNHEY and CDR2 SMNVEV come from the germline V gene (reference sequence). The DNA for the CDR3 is TGTGCCAGCTCACGGAGGCAGTCTTCGACGGGCGAGACCCAGTACTTC. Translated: CASSRRQSSTGETQYF.

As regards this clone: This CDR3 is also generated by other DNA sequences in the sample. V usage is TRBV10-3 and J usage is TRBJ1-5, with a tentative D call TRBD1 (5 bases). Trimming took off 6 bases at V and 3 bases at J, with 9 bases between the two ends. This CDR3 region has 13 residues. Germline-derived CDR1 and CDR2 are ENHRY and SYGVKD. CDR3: CAISPDNNQPQHF. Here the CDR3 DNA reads TGTGCCATCAGCCCGGACAACAATCAGCCCCAGCATTTT.

The CDR3 nucleotides are TGTGCCAGCAGTGAAGGAGAAAGAATGAACACTGAAGCTTTCTTT. Translation gives CASSEGERMNTEAFF. The chain combines TRBV2 with TRBJ1-1; the D is unclear. V was clipped by 1 base and J by 0 bases, with 9 bases between them. The CDR3 length is 15 residues. Germline V gives CDR1 SNHLY, CDR2 FYNNEI. The full variable domain, its missing parts supplied by reference TRBV2 and TRBJ1-1, is EPEVTQTPSHQVTQMGQEVILRCVPISNHLYFYWYRQILGQKVEFLVSFYNNEISEKSEIFDDQFSVERPDGSNFTLKIRSTKLEDSAMYFCASSEGERMNTEAFFGQGTRLTVV.

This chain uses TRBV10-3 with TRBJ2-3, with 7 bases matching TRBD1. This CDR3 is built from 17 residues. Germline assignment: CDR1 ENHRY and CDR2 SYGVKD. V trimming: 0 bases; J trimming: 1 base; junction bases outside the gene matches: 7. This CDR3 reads CAISESMLQGGTDTQYF. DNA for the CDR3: TGTGCCATCAGTGAGTCGATGTTGCAGGGGGGCACAGATACGCAGTATTTT.